This is a list of T cell receptor beta chains from one sample in a study of blood T cell repertoires in COVID-19. Some clones are missing from TCRdb's copy, which holds only in-frame ones; the method was immunoSEQ multiplex PCR. The sample shows 80,000 or so clones, 80% to 90% of them seen only once. Sequencing was done on a sample of peripheral blood. Receptor source: a woman of 80 years or more with acute or convalescent COVID-19. Both conserved end residues are part of each CDR3. A D gene is named only where the DNA matches it firmly. Clone size is shown for a subset of rows, as once, few, many or a class of expanded clone.

CDR3: CASSQWDNDYEQYF
DNA: TGTGCCAGCAGCCAGTGGGACAACGACTACGAGCAGTACTTC
size: few
J: TRBJ2-7
D: NA
V: TRBV14

CDR3: CASRLPEGSNQPQHF
DNA: TGTGCCAGCAGATTACCAGAGGGAAGCAATCAGCCCCAGCATTTT
size: NA
J: TRBJ1-5
D: NA
V: TRBV6-5

CDR3: CASSYPEDGISYEQYF
DNA: TGTGCCAGCAGTTACCCGGAGGACGGAATCTCCTACGAGCAGTACTTC
size: once
J: TRBJ2-7
D: NA
V: TRBV6-2/TRBV6-3

CDR3: CASSPITPTGKETQYF
DNA: TGTGCCAGCAGCCCGATTACTCCCACAGGGAAGGAGACCCAGTACTTC
size: NA
J: TRBJ2-5
D: NA
V: TRBV5-5

CDR3: CASNPWPPRSGANVLTF
DNA: TGTGCCAGTAACCCATGGCCGCCCAGAAGTGGGGCCAACGTCCTGACTTTC
size: NA
J: TRBJ2-6
D: NA
V: TRBV30

CDR3: CASSPRSGISYNEQFF
DNA: TGTGCCAGCAGTCCCCGTAGCGGGATCTCATACAATGAGCAGTTCTTC
size: once
J: TRBJ2-1
D: TRBD2
V: TRBV6-4

CDR3: CATSDTSGPQETQYF
DNA: TGTGCCACCAGTGACACTAGCGGGCCCCAAGAGACCCAGTACTTC
size: NA
J: TRBJ2-5
D: TRBD2
V: TRBV24-1

CDR3: CASSLSPGNYGYTF
DNA: TGTGCCAGCAGCTTAAGTCCAGGAAACTATGGCTACACCTTC
size: NA
J: TRBJ1-2
D: NA
V: TRBV7-3

CDR3: CAWRIRDRLAGYTF
DNA: TGTGCCTGGAGGATCCGGGACAGGCTAGCCGGCTACACCTTC
size: NA
J: TRBJ1-2
D: TRBD1
V: TRBV30

CDR3: CASSQDYGENYGYTF
DNA: TGCGCCAGCAGCCAAGATTACGGGGAGAACTATGGCTACACCTTC
size: NA
J: TRBJ1-2
D: NA
V: TRBV4-3

CDR3: CASSALTANTEAFF
DNA: TGTGCCAGCAGCGCCCTGACAGCGAACACTGAAGCTTTCTTT
size: few
J: TRBJ1-1
D: NA
V: TRBV9

CDR3: CAWSPGIPYEQYF
DNA: TGTGCCTGGAGTCCGGGTATTCCATACGAGCAGTACTTC
size: NA
J: TRBJ2-7
D: NA
V: TRBV30

CDR3: CASSYSRDYGYTF
DNA: TGTGCCAGCAGTTACTCGCGCGACTATGGCTACACCTTC
size: NA
J: TRBJ1-2
D: NA
V: TRBV6-5

CDR3: CASSEWGQGGSTGGYTF
DNA: TGTGCCAGCAGTGAATGGGGGCAGGGGGGTTCAACGGGCGGCTACACCTTC
size: NA
J: TRBJ1-2
D: TRBD1
V: TRBV25-1

CDR3: CASSQVRVVEKLFF
DNA: TGCGCCAGCAGCCAAGTCAGGGTGGTTGAAAAACTGTTTTTT
size: NA
J: TRBJ1-4
D: NA
V: TRBV4-1

CDR3: CATAGTGLPYEQYF
DNA: TGCGCCACCGCCGGGACAGGGCTCCCCTACGAGCAGTACTTC
size: NA
J: TRBJ2-7
D: TRBD1
V: TRBV10-1

CDR3: CASSPWSSATDTQYF
DNA: TGTGCCAGCAGCCCTTGGTCTAGCGCCACAGATACGCAGTATTTT
size: NA
J: TRBJ2-3
D: NA
V: TRBV7-2

CDR3: CASSPFGPGTGGLEQFF
DNA: TGTGCCAGCTCACCTTTTGGACCCGGGACAGGGGGCCTTGAGCAGTTCTTC
size: NA
J: TRBJ2-1
D: TRBD1
V: TRBV18

CDR3: CATSDSRDYGYTF
DNA: TGTGCCACCAGTGACAGCCGGGACTATGGCTACACCTTC
size: NA
J: TRBJ1-2
D: NA
V: TRBV24-1

CDR3: CAWSAGSTDTQYF
DNA: TGTGCCTGGAGTGCCGGTAGCACAGATACGCAGTATTTT
size: once
J: TRBJ2-3
D: NA
V: TRBV30

CDR3: CASGRGTPETQYF
DNA: TGTGCCTCCGGGAGGGGGACGCCAGAGACCCAGTACTTC
size: NA
J: TRBJ2-5
D: TRBD2
V: TRBV30

CDR3: CASSSSTGGNEKLFF
DNA: TGTGCCAGCAGTTCCTCGACGGGGGGGAATGAAAAACTGTTTTTT
size: NA
J: TRBJ1-4
D: NA
V: TRBV6-2/TRBV6-3

CDR3: CASSSFSRTGVNQPQHF
DNA: TGTGCCAGCAGTTCATTCTCCAGGACAGGTGTTAATCAGCCCCAGCATTTT
size: NA
J: TRBJ1-5
D: TRBD1
V: TRBV28

CDR3: CASNPGQAVSLAFF
DNA: TGCGCCAGCAACCCGGGACAGGCCGTGAGTCTGGCTTTCTTT
size: few
J: TRBJ1-1
D: TRBD1
V: TRBV5-1

CDR3: CSVRGTGTEAFF
DNA: TGCAGCGTTAGGGGAACGGGCACTGAAGCTTTCTTT
size: few
J: TRBJ1-1
D: NA
V: TRBV29-1

CDR3: CAISRQGAGNTEAFF
DNA: TGTGCCATCAGTCGACAGGGGGCTGGAAACACTGAAGCTTTCTTT
size: once
J: TRBJ1-1
D: TRBD1
V: TRBV10-3

CDR3: CASSSRRDREMNTEAFF
DNA: TGTGCCAGCAGTTCCCGGAGGGACAGGGAGATGAACACTGAAGCTTTCTTT
size: NA
J: TRBJ1-1
D: TRBD1
V: TRBV27

CDR3: CASSYLTNTGELFF
DNA: TGTGCCAGCAGCTATCTAACGAACACCGGGGAGCTGTTTTTT
size: NA
J: TRBJ2-2
D: NA
V: TRBV3-1/TRBV3-2

CDR3: CASSVTSGVFFDEQFF
DNA: TGTGCCAGCAGCGTAACTAGCGGGGTCTTCTTTGATGAGCAGTTCTTC
size: NA
J: TRBJ2-1
D: TRBD2
V: TRBV9

CDR3: CASSPPRGGGAQEQYF
DNA: TGTGCCAGCAGCCCCCCGAGAGGCGGGGGGGCTCAAGAGCAGTACTTC
size: few
J: TRBJ2-7
D: TRBD2
V: TRBV3-1/TRBV3-2

CDR3: CASSVAPGTSQETQYF
DNA: TGTGCCAGCAGCGTAGCCCCCGGGACATCCCAAGAGACCCAGTACTTC
size: NA
J: TRBJ2-5
D: NA
V: TRBV9

CDR3: CASSAGPYGYTF
DNA: TGTGCCAGCAGTGCAGGGCCCTATGGCTACACCTTC
size: NA
J: TRBJ1-2
D: NA
V: TRBV28

CDR3: CASSQDIPGGFLETQYF
DNA: TGTGCCAGCAGCCAAGATATCCCCGGCGGGTTTTTAGAGACCCAGTACTTC
size: NA
J: TRBJ2-5
D: NA
V: TRBV3-1/TRBV3-2

CDR3: CASSPYPTGGGSGYTF
DNA: TGTGCCAGCAGCCCCTACCCTACAGGGGGAGGTAGTGGCTACACCTTC
size: few
J: TRBJ1-2
D: TRBD1
V: TRBV7-2

CDR3: CASSESAGSYEQYF
DNA: TGCGCCAGCAGTGAGTCGGCAGGCTCCTACGAGCAGTACTTC
size: NA
J: TRBJ2-7
D: NA
V: TRBV10-1

CDR3: CASSMDRPGNEQFF
DNA: TGTGCCAGCAGTATGGACAGGCCTGGGAATGAGCAGTTCTTC
size: NA
J: TRBJ2-1
D: TRBD1
V: TRBV27